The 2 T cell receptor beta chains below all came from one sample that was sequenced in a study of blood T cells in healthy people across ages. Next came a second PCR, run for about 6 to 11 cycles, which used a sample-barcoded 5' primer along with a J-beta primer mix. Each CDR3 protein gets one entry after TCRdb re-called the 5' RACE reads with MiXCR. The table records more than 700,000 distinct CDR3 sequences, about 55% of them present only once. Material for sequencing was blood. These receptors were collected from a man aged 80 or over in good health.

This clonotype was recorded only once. The CDR3 region is CASRVQGAHNEQFF. The CDR3 DNA is TGTGCCAGCCGGGTGCAGGGGGCCCACAATGAGCAGTTCTTC. This chain connects TRBV28 to TRBJ2-1; 8 bases fit TRBD1. Trimming at V came to 8 bases and at J to 5 bases, leaving 8 bases not matched to a gene. Germline CDR1 MDHEN, CDR2 SYDVKM. This CDR3 is built from 14 residues.

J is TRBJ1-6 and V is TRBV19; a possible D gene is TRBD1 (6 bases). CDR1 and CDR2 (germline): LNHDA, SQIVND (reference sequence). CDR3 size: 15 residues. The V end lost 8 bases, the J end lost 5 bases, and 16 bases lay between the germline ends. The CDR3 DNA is TGTGCCAGTCTTGGGGGGCCGGGGGATAATTCACCCCTCCACTTT. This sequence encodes CASLGGPGDNSPLHF.